The clone carrying this TCR beta chain occurred many times. The CDR3 has 15 amino acids. V was cut by 5 bases and J by 6 bases, with 20 bases left in between. Germline-derived CDR1 and CDR2 are MDHEN and SYDVKM. This entry comes from a study of blood T cells in healthy people across ages. A second about 7 to 12 cycle PCR used barcoded and J-beta primers. Every sample returned 2.5 million or more CDR3-containing paired-end reads. TCRdb ran MiXCR on the 5' RACE reads and lists one entry per CDR3 protein. The sample records about 290,000 distinct CDR3 sequences, about 25% being singletons. V gene TRBV28 combines with J gene TRBJ2-7; D possibly corresponds to TRBD1 (5 bases). Specimen: blood. The TCR comes from a woman between 65 and 79 years old in good health. CDR3 sequence: CASSPSRQGVSEQYF. CDR3 sequence (DNA): TGTGCCAGCAGTCCCTCCCGGCAGGGTGTCTCCGAGCAGTACTTC.